These T cell receptor beta chains were read from a single sample in a study of beta chain features in type 1 diabetes. Generated by immunoSEQ multiplex PCR, the TCRdb table keeps only in-frame clones and is missing some. The profile shows 300,000 to 450,000 clones, around an eighth of them singletons. Sequenced material: naive CD4+ T cells from blood. These receptors were collected from a man between 18 and 35 years old in good health. Both conserved end residues are part of each CDR3. The order of the fields is D gene, J gene, V gene, CDR3 length, clone size, CDR3 protein, CDR3 DNA. A D gene is named only where the DNA matches it firmly. Clone size appears in some rows only: once, few, many, or a class for an expanded clone.

NA TRBJ2-3 TRBV19 13 NA CASSVQGTDTQYF TGTGCCAGTAGTGTCCAGGGTACAGATACGCAGTATTTT
NA TRBJ2-3 TRBV5-1 14 few CASSLAGITDTQYF TGCGCCAGCAGCTTGGCAGGAATCACAGATACGCAGTATTTT
TRBD2 TRBJ2-5 TRBV7-9 13 NA CASSLLTSGRPYF TGTGCCAGCAGCCTCCTGACTAGCGGGAGACCGTACTTC
NA TRBJ1-1 TRBV19 13 NA CASSFTENTEAFF TGTGCCAGTAGTTTTACAGAGAACACTGAAGCTTTCTTT
NA TRBJ1-2 TRBV4-3 15 few CASSQDPGANYGYTF TGCGCCAGCAGCCAAGATCCGGGGGCTAACTATGGCTACACCTTC
NA TRBJ2-5 TRBV5-1 18 few CASSSGTALAENQETQYF TGCGCCAGCAGCTCTGGGACAGCACTAGCGGAAAATCAAGAGACCCAGTACTTC
NA TRBJ2-1 TRBV7-6 13 NA CASSLVVAGEQFF TGTGCCAGCAGCTTAGTTGTGGCGGGTGAGCAGTTCTTC
NA TRBJ2-3 TRBV28 15 few CASSFRQGSTDTQYF TGTGCCAGCAGTTTCCGGCAGGGCAGCACAGATACGCAGTATTTT
NA TRBJ2-2 TRBV7-2 15 few CASSTRTANTGELFF TGTGCCAGCAGCACCCGGACAGCGAACACCGGGGAGCTGTTTTTT
TRBD1 TRBJ2-3 TRBV7-8 16 NA CASSVGTALTTDTQYF TGTGCCAGCAGCGTAGGGACAGCCTTAACAACAGATACGCAGTATTTT
NA TRBJ1-1 TRBV30 14 NA CAWSGHKWNTEAFF TGTGCCTGGAGTGGTCACAAGTGGAACACTGAAGCTTTCTTT
NA TRBJ2-3 TRBV9 16 NA CASSPRRQTSTDTQYF TGTGCCAGCAGCCCGCGCCGGCAGACTAGCACAGATACGCAGTATTTT
TRBD2 TRBJ2-1 TRBV4-2 17 NA CASSQEGFGGRGPEQFF TGTGCCAGCAGCCAAGAAGGTTTTGGCGGGAGGGGGCCTGAGCAGTTCTTC
TRBD1 TRBJ1-1 TRBV7-9 15 few CASTQRQGMNTEAFF TGTGCCAGCACCCAAAGACAGGGGATGAACACTGAAGCTTTCTTT
NA TRBJ2-2 TRBV4-3 16 NA CASSIRTTLNTGELFF TGCGCCAGCAGCATAAGGACTACTTTGAACACCGGGGAGCTGTTTTTT
TRBD1 TRBJ1-1 TRBV30 12 few CAWSPGTGLAFF TGTGCCTGGAGTCCCGGGACAGGGTTGGCTTTCTTT
NA TRBJ2-1 TRBV28 12 few CASSLEYNEQFF TGTGCCAGCAGTTTAGAGTACAATGAGCAGTTCTTC
NA TRBJ2-1 TRBV5-4 15 NA CASSFDRDSYNEQFF TGTGCCAGCAGCTTTGACAGAGACTCCTACAATGAGCAGTTCTTC
TRBD2 TRBJ2-2 TRBV5-1 18 few CASSLVTSGRKNTGELFF TGCGCCAGCAGCTTGGTAACTAGCGGGAGAAAAAACACCGGGGAGCTGTTTTTT
NA TRBJ2-7 TRBV7-9 13 NA CASSFGGPYEQYF TGTGCCAGCAGCTTTGGGGGCCCCTACGAGCAGTACTTC
NA TRBJ2-7 TRBV7-9 12 NA CASSLDTYEQYF TGTGCCAGCAGCTTGGACACATACGAGCAGTACTTC
NA TRBJ2-5 TRBV28 13 NA CASSFQGRETQYF TGTGCCAGCAGTTTCCAGGGCAGAGAGACCCAGTACTTC
NA TRBJ2-2 TRBV29-1 14 NA CSVVQPERPGELFF TGCAGCGTTGTCCAACCGGAGCGCCCCGGGGAGCTGTTTTTT
NA TRBJ2-7 TRBV5-1 13 NA CASSFLTEFEQYF TGCGCCAGCAGCTTCCTTACGGAGTTCGAGCAGTACTTC
TRBD2 TRBJ2-7 TRBV9 14 NA CASSVEAGGYEQYF TGTGCCAGCAGCGTAGAAGCGGGAGGCTACGAGCAGTACTTC
TRBD1 TRBJ1-1 TRBV2 16 NA CASSEFDRAGNTEAFF TGTGCCAGCAGTGAGTTCGACAGGGCTGGAAACACTGAAGCTTTCTTT
NA TRBJ1-2 TRBV30 14 few CAWSAQWGDYGYTF TGTGCCTGGAGTGCCCAATGGGGGGACTATGGCTACACCTTC
TRBD1 TRBJ2-7 TRBV11-3 13 NA CASSRDRGREQYF TGTGCCAGCAGTCGAGACAGGGGGCGCGAGCAGTACTTC
TRBD1 TRBJ2-1 TRBV4-3 13 NA CASARQGADEQFF TGCGCCAGCGCTCGGCAGGGGGCCGATGAGCAGTTCTTC
TRBD1 TRBJ2-5 TRBV5-4 16 few CASSYSGTGVGETQYF TGTGCCAGCAGCTACTCCGGGACAGGGGTTGGGGAGACCCAGTACTTC
NA TRBJ2-5 TRBV4-2 18 few CASSQVGLGTGGQETQYF TGTGCCAGCAGCCAAGTAGGACTGGGGACTGGGGGTCAAGAGACCCAGTACTTC
NA TRBJ2-7 TRBV7-3 13 NA CASSLRDKYEQYF TGTGCCAGCAGCTTACGGGACAAATACGAGCAGTACTTC
TRBD1 TRBJ2-6 TRBV4-1 18 few CASSQGGQGARGANVLTF TGCGCCAGCAGCCAAGGGGGGCAGGGGGCGCGCGGGGCCAACGTCCTGACTTTC
NA TRBJ1-1 TRBV9 15 NA CASSVAGEVDTEAFF TGTGCCAGCAGCGTAGCCGGGGAGGTGGACACTGAAGCTTTCTTT
TRBD1 TRBJ1-2 TRBV28 13 NA CASSFAGGYGYTF TGTGCCAGCAGTTTTGCAGGGGGCTATGGCTACACCTTC
NA TRBJ2-2 TRBV7-2 13 few CASNIGLSGELFF TGTGCCAGCAACATAGGACTATCAGGGGAGCTGTTTTTT
NA TRBJ2-7 TRBV29-1 18 NA CSVAPPFQGLVNPYEQYF TGCAGCGTGGCCCCACCTTTCCAGGGACTCGTCAACCCCTACGAGCAGTACTTC
NA TRBJ1-1 TRBV7-6 19 NA CASSLLTGALADGNTEAFF TGTGCCAGCAGCTTGCTGACAGGTGCCCTCGCGGACGGGAACACTGAAGCTTTCTTT
NA TRBJ2-3 TRBV18 16 NA CASSPRAGFLTDTQYF TGTGCCAGCTCACCACGGGCCGGATTCCTCACAGATACGCAGTATTTT
NA TRBJ2-1 TRBV5-1 16 NA CASSVTDGRFYNEQFF TGCGCCAGCAGCGTCACAGATGGCAGATTCTACAATGAGCAGTTCTTC
NA TRBJ1-3 TRBV6-6 13 few CASSQETGNTIYF TGTGCCAGCAGTCAGGAAACTGGAAACACCATATATTTT
NA TRBJ1-5 TRBV1 16 few CTSSQFGDRSNQPQHF TGCACCAGCAGCCAATTCGGGGATCGGAGCAATCAGCCCCAGCATTTT
NA TRBJ1-2 TRBV28 13 NA CASRRTILRGYTF TGTGCCAGCAGACGCACCATCTTACGGGGGTACACCTTC
TRBD1 TRBJ2-3 TRBV28 15 NA CASSLWRGLADTQYF TGTGCCAGCAGTTTATGGAGGGGGCTCGCAGATACGCAGTATTTT
NA TRBJ2-7 TRBV19 14 NA CASSIQGRGHEQYF TGTGCCAGTAGTATCCAGGGCAGGGGCCACGAGCAGTACTTC
TRBD2 TRBJ2-5 TRBV5-4 15 few CASSSGLAGGETQYF TGTGCCAGCAGCTCGGGACTAGCGGGAGGAGAGACCCAGTACTTC
TRBD2 TRBJ2-5 TRBV6-5 15 NA CASSPRRGRQETQYF TGTGCCAGCAGCCCTAGGCGGGGGAGACAAGAGACCCAGTACTTC
TRBD1 TRBJ2-5 TRBV29-1 11 few CSYRGKETQYF TGCAGCTACAGGGGAAAAGAGACCCAGTACTTC
NA TRBJ1-3 TRBV27 16 NA CASSPGHLYSGNTIYF TGTGCCAGCAGTCCAGGACACCTATACTCTGGAAACACCATATATTTT
NA TRBJ2-5 TRBV5-1 15 NA CASSRGQAAGETQYF TGCGCCAGCAGTCGGGGGCAGGCAGCGGGGGAGACCCAGTACTTC